The clone carrying this T cell receptor beta chain has just one count. Its cognate antigen is unknown. The junction departs from germline at one end; a sequencing error may be responsible. The data were obtained in a study of blood T cells in healthy people across ages. Study-level results: Relative to aged donors, long-lived donors carried more naive CD4+ cells and displayed higher diversity. The authors considered diversity estimates from one million T cells to be underestimates. Researchers report that TCR beta diversity correlated strongly with naive T cell percentage.

Looked up from germline, CDR1 is MGHRA and CDR2 is YSYEKL. This CDR3 region has 17 residues. The second PCR ran about 6 to 12 cycles with a sample-barcoded 5' primer and J-beta primers. Tagging of each cDNA molecule was performed by a template-switch adaptor with 12 random nucleotides. From the 5' RACE reads, TCRdb called clonotypes with MiXCR, one entry per CDR3 protein. The sample lists 1.6 million or so distinct CDR3 sequences; roughly 30% were seen once. Sequencing was performed on blood. The chain uses TRBV4-1 and TRBJ2-7, with 7 bases aligning to TRBD1. This sequence was found in a woman in her thirties in good health. The CDR3 DNA follows: TGCGCCAGCAGCCAAGTCACAGGGGCCATTAATTCCTGCGAGCAGTACTTC. The encoded protein is CASSQVTGAINSCEQYF.